The rows below give T cell receptor beta chains drawn from one sample of a study of blood T cell repertoires in COVID-19. Sequenced by immunoSEQ multiplex PCR; TCRdb stores in-frame clones only, minus some. The sample records 120,000 or so clones, around nine tenths being singletons. Material: peripheral blood. These receptors all come from a man aged 50-59 years with acute or convalescent COVID-19. Both conserved end residues are part of each CDR3. The D gene is left open where the match is weak. A clone size is listed for some rows: how often the clone was seen (once, few, many), or a class if it is expanded.

j_gene,abundance,d_gene,v_gene,CDR3nt,CDR3aa
TRBJ1-6,-,-,TRBV6-1,TGTGCCAGCAGTGGGTACGGTAGCTCCTATAATTCACCCCTCCACTTT,CASSGYGSSYNSPLHF
TRBJ2-7,-,-,TRBV21-1,TGTGCCAGCGGCGCGGGAGGGGCGTCCTACGAGCAGTACTTC,CASGAGGASYEQYF
TRBJ2-1,-,-,TRBV21-1,TGTGCCAGCAGCCCCCGGACTAGCCGTGGGGAGCAGTTCTTC,CASSPRTSRGEQFF
TRBJ1-2,-,-,TRBV14,TGTGCCAGCAGCCAAGAGAGGAGGGGAAACTATGGCTACACCTTC,CASSQERRGNYGYTF
TRBJ2-1,-,TRBD2,TRBV7-9,TGTGCCTCAAAGAGGGTATCTAGCGGGTTATTCGTCTACAATGAGCAGTTCTTC,CASKRVSSGLFVYNEQFF
TRBJ2-7,few,-,TRBV12-3/TRBV12-4,TGTGCCAGCAGCCGCACTAGCTCCTACGAGCAGTACTTC,CASSRTSSYEQYF
TRBJ2-5,-,-,TRBV6-6,TGTGCCAGCAGTTACTCGGGCTCCCTTCCTCAAGAGACCCAGTACTTC,CASSYSGSLPQETQYF
TRBJ1-1,-,-,TRBV6-6,TGTGCCAGCACCAGGAACACTGAAGCTTTCTTT,CASTRNTEAFF
TRBJ2-1,-,-,TRBV6-2/TRBV6-3,TGTGCCAGCAGTTACTCGCGTTTCACTAGCTGGGGCAATGAGCAGTTCTTC,CASSYSRFTSWGNEQFF
TRBJ2-7,-,TRBD1,TRBV14,TGTGCCAGCAGCCGAATCCGGGACAGCCCCTACGAGCAGTACTTC,CASSRIRDSPYEQYF